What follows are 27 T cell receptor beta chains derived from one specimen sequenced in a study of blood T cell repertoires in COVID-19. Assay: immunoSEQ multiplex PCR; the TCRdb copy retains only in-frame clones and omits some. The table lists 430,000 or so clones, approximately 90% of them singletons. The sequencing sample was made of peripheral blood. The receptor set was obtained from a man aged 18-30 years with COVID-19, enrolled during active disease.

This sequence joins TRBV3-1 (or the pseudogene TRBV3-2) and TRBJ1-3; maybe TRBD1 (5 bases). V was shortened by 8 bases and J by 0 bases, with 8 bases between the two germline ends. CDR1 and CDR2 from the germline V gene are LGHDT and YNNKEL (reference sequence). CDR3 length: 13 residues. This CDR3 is CASGQNSGNTIYF. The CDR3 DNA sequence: TGTGCCAGCGGACAAAACTCTGGAAACACCATATATTTT.

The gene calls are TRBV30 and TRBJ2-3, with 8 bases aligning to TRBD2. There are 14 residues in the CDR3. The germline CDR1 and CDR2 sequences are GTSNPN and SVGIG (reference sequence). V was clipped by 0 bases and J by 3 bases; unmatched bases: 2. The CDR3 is CAWSVSSGTDTQYF. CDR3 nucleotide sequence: TGTGCCTGGAGTGTGTCTAGCGGGACAGATACGCAGTATTTT.

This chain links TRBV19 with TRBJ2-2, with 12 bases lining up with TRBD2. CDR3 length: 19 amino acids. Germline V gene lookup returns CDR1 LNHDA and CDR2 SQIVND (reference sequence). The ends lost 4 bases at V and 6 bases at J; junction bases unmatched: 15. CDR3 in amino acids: CASSKTSGSSGYFSGELFF. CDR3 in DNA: TGTGCCAGTAGTAAGACTAGCGGGAGTTCGGGGTACTTTTCCGGGGAGCTGTTTTTT.

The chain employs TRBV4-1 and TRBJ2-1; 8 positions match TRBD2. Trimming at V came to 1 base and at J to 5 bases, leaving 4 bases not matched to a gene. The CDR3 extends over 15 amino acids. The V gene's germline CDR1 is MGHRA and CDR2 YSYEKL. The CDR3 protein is CASSQGAGGHNEQFF. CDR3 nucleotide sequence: TGCGCCAGCAGCCAAGGGGCGGGGGGCCACAATGAGCAGTTCTTC.

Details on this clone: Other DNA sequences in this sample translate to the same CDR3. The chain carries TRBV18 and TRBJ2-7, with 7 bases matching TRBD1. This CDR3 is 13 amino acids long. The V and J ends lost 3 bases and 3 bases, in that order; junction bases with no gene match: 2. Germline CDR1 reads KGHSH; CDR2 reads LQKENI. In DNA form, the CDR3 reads TGTGCCAGCTCACCTGGGGACAGCTACGAGCAGTACTTC. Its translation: CASSPGDSYEQYF. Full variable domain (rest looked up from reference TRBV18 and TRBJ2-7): NAGVMQNPRHLVRRRGQEARLRCSPMKGHSHVYWYRQLPEEGLKFMVYLQKENIIDESGMPKERFSAEFPKEGPSILRIQQVVRGDSAAYFCASSPGDSYEQYFGPGTRLTVT.

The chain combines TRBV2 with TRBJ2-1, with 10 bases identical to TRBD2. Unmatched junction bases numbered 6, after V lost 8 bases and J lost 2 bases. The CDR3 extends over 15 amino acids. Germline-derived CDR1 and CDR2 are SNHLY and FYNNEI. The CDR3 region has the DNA TGTGCCAGCGCTAGCGGGAGTAGGACCTACAATGAGCAGTTCTTC. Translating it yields CASASGSRTYNEQFF.

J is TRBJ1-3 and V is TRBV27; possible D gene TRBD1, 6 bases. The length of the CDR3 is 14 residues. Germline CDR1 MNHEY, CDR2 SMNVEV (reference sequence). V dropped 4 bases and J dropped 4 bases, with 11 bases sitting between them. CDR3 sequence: CASSSGTWGNTIYF. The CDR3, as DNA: TGTGCCAGCAGTTCCGGGACATGGGGAAACACCATATATTTT.

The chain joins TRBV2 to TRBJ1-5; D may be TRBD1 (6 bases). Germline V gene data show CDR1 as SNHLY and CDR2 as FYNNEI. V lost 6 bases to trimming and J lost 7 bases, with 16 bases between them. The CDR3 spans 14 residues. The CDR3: CASRLEQGSQPQHF. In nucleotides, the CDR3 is TGTGCCAGCAGATTAGAACAGGGATCCCAGCCCCAGCATTTT. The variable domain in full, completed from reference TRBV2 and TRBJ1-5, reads EPEVTQTPSHQVTQMGQEVILRCVPISNHLYFYWYRQILGQKVEFLVSFYNNEISEKSEIFDDQFSVERPDGSNFTLKIRSTKLEDSAMYFCASRLEQGSQPQHFGDGTRLSIL.

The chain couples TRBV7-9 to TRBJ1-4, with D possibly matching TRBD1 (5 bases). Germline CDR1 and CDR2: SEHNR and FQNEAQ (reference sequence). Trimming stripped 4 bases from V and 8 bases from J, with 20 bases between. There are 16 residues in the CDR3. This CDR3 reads CASSSLGTGGMEKLFF. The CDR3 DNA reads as TGTGCCAGCAGCTCTCTGGGGACGGGGGGGATGGAAAAACTGTTTTTT.

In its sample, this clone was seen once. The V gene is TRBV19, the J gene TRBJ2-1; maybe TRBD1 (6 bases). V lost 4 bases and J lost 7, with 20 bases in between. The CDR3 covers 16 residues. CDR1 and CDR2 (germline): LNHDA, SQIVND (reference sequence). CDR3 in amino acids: CASSTLQTGLGNEQFF. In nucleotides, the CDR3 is TGTGCCAGTAGTACCCTCCAAACAGGGTTAGGGAATGAGCAGTTCTTC.

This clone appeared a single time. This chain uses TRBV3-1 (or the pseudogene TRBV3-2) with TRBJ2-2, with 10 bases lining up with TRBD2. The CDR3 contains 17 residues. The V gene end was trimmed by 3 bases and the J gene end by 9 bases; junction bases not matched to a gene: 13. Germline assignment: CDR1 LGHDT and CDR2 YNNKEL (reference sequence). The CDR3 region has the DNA TGTGCCAGCAGCCATTCCGAGGGACTAGCGCGGTTGTGGGAGCTGTTTTTT. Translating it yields CASSHSEGLARLWELFF.

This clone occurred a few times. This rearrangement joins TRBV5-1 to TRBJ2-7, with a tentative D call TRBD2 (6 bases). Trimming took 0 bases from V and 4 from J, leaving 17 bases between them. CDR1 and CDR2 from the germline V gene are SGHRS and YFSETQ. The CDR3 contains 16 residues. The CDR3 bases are TGCGCCAGCAGCTTGGCCGAGGGAGGCCTTCCTTACGAGCAGTACTTC. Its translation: CASSLAEGGLPYEQYF.

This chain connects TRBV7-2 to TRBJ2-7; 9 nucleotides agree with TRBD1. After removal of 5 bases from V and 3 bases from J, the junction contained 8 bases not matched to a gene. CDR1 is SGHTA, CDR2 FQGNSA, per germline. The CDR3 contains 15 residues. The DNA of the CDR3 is TGTGCCAGCAGCCATTCTCCGGGACAGGGCTACGAGCAGTACTTC. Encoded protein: CASSHSPGQGYEQYF.

In DNA, the CDR3 is TGTGCCAGCAGCCAAGGCGGGGTCGTCTCCTACGAGCAGTACTTC. It codes for CASSQGGVVSYEQYF. The V call is TRBV3-1 (or the pseudogene TRBV3-2), the J call TRBJ2-7; D is perhaps TRBD2 (6 bases). The CDR3 sequence is 15 residues long. The V end lost 1 base, the J end lost 0 bases, and 10 bases lay between the germline ends. Germline values: CDR1 LGHDT, CDR2 YNNKEL (reference sequence).

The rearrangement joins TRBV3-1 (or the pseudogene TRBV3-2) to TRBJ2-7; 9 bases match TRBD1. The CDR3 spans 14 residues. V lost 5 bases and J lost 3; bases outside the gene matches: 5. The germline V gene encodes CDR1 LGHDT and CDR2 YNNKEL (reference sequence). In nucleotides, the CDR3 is TGTGCCAGCAGCTTCCGGGACAGGGACTACGAGCAGTACTTC. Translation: CASSFRDRDYEQYF.

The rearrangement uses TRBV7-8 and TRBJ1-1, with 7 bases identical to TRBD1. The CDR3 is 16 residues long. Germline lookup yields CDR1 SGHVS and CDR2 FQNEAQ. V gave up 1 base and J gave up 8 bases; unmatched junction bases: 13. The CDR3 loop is CASSLGRDRVFGEAFF. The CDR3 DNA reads TGTGCCAGCAGCTTAGGTAGAGACAGGGTCTTTGGGGAAGCTTTCTTT.

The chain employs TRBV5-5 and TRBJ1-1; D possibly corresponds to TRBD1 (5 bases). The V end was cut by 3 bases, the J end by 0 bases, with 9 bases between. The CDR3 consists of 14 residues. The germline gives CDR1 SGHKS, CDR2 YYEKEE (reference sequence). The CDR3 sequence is CASSYDSLNTEAFF. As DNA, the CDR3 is TGTGCCAGCAGCTACGACAGCTTGAACACTGAAGCTTTCTTT.

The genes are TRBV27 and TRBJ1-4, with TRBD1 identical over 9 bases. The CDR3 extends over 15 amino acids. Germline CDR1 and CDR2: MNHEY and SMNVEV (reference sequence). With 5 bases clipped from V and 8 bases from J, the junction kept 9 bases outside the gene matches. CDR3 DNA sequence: TGTGCCAGCAGTCACCCGGGACAGGGACAGGAAAAACTGTTTTTT. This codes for CASSHPGQGQEKLFF.

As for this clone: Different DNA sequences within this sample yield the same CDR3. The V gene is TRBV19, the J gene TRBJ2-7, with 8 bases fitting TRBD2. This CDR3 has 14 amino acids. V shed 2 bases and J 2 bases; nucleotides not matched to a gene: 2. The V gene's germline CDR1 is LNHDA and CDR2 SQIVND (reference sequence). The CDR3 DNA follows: TGTGCCAGTAGTATATTAGCGGGAACCTACGAGCAGTACTTC. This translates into CASSILAGTYEQYF.

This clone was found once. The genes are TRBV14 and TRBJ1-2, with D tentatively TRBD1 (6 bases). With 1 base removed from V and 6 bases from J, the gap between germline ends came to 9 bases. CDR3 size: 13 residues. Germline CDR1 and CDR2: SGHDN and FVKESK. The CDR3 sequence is CASSQGRGDGYTF. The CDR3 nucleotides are TGTGCCAGCAGCCAAGGCAGGGGCGATGGCTACACCTTC.

The chain's CDR3 is CASRGRAKYNEQFF. CDR3 DNA: TGTGCCAGCAGGGGGAGGGCGAAGTACAATGAGCAGTTCTTC. The chain is built from TRBV27 and TRBJ2-1; 7 bases fit TRBD2. The germline V gene encodes CDR1 MNHEY and CDR2 SMNVEV (reference sequence). The J segment lost 4 bases and the V segment lost 6 bases, leaving 6 bases of the junction unmatched. The CDR3 has 14 amino acids.

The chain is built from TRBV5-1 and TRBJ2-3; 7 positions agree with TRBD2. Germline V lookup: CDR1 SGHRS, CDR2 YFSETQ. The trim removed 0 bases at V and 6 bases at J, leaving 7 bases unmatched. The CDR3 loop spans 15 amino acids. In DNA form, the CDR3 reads TGCGCCAGCAGCTTGGGCGCCAGCGGGGAGGATACGCAGTATTTT. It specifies CASSLGASGEDTQYF.

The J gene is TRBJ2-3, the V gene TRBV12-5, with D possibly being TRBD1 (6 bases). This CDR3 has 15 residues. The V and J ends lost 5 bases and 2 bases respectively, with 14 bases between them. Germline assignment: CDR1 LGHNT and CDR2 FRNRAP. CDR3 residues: CASGPGQILTDTQYF. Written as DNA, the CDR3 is TGTGCTAGTGGTCCCGGACAGATTCTCACAGATACGCAGTATTTT.

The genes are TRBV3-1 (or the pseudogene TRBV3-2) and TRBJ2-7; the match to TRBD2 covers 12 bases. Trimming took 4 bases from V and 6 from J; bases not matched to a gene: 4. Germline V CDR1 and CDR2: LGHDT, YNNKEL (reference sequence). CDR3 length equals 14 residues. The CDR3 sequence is CASSLRTSGAEQYF. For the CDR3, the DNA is TGTGCCAGCAGCCTCCGGACTAGCGGGGCCGAGCAGTACTTC.

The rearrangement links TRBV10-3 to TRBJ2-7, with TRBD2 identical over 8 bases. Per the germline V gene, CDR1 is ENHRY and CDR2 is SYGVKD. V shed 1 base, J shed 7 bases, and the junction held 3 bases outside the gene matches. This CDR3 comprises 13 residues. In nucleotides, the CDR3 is TGTGCCATCAGTGAGTACTCGGGAGGGGAGCAGTACTTC. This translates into CAISEYSGGEQYF.

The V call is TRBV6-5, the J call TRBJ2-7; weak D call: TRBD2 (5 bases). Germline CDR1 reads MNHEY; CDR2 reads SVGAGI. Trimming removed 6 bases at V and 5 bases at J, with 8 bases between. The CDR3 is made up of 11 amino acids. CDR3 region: CASSGGHEQYF. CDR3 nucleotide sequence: TGTGCCAGCAGCGGAGGCCACGAGCAGTACTTC.

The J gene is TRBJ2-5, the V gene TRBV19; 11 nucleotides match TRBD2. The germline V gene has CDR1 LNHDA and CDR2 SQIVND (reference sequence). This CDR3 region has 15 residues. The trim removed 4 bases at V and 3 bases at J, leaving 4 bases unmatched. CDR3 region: CASSTRLAGKETQYF. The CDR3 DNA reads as TGTGCCAGTAGTACACGACTAGCGGGGAAAGAGACCCAGTACTTC.